This TCR beta chain originates from a study of OX40 agonist ivuxolimab in advanced cancers. Study-level information: Patients were dosed with the agonistic anti-OX40 (CD134) antibody ivuxolimab. General study points: Normalized expansion of T-cell clones was also low for some nonresponders.

A note on this clone: Its target is not known.

The method was immunoSEQ multiplex PCR; TCRdb's version includes in-frame clones alone and lacks a portion of them. This table has about 64,000 clones, 87% appearing once. The CDR3 totals 14 residues. Per the germline V gene, CDR1 is SGHTS and CDR2 is YDEGEE. Unmatched junction bases numbered 4, after V lost 4 bases and J lost 7 bases. This chain uses TRBV5-8 with TRBJ2-1, with TRBD2 identical over 11 bases. The material was CD4+ or CD8+ T cells sorted from blood, obtained in a trial of the OX40 agonist ivuxolimab. This sequence originates from an adult with an advanced solid tumor such as melanoma, head and neck, liver or kidney cancer. Here the CDR3 reads CASSLSGRANEQFF. The CDR3 DNA reads TGTGCCAGCAGCCTTAGCGGGAGGGCGAATGAGCAGTTCTTC.